The 28 T cell receptor beta chains reported below all come from one sample, sequenced in a study of cytomegalovirus exposure and HLA in healthy donors (dated by TCRdb to the late 2010s). The method behind the library was the immunoSEQ multiplex PCR assay. For the multiplex PCR, a mixture combining 60 forward primers for TCR Vbeta segments and 13 reverse primers for TCR Jbeta segments was used. Drawn from immuneACCESS, this table holds only the in-frame rearrangements with V and J called that TCRdb kept. Clones are partly lost; checked studies trace under half to an unresolved V gene and leave the rest unexplained. Counted in this sample were 150,000 to 200,000 clones; approximately 67% of them appeared once. The ten largest clones take up less than 3% of the sample. The sequenced sample consisted of PBMCs. These receptors were obtained from a middle-aged man in good health and CMV-seronegative.

The chain carries TRBV13 and TRBJ2-1; 11 nucleotides agree with TRBD1. V dropped 8 bases and J dropped 0; count of bases not matched to a gene: 12. Germline V lookup: CDR1 PRHDT, CDR2 FYEKMQ (reference sequence). The CDR3 totals 18 residues. CDR3 amino acids: CASGPSDRGLSSYNEQFF. As DNA, the CDR3 is TGTGCCAGCGGTCCTTCGGACAGGGGGCTTAGCTCCTACAATGAGCAGTTCTTC.

The DNA of the CDR3 is TGTGCCAGCAGCTTAAACAGCCCTGAAGCTTTCTTT. Translated: CASSLNSPEAFF. The chain carries TRBV7-9 and TRBJ1-1, with D unresolved. This CDR3 is built from 12 residues. Trimming cost V 2 bases and J 6 bases, with 7 bases left between them. The germline CDR1 and CDR2 sequences are SEHNR and FQNEAQ (reference sequence).

This clone was recorded once. The chain carries TRBV19 and TRBJ1-3; tentative D call: TRBD1 (6 bases). Trimming stripped 5 bases from V and 2 bases from J, with 13 bases between. Looked up from germline, CDR1 is LNHDA and CDR2 is SQIVND (reference sequence). This CDR3 is built from 15 residues. The CDR3 spells CASSWRGGPGNTIYF. The CDR3 DNA reads TGTGCCAGTAGTTGGAGAGGGGGTCCTGGAAACACCATATATTTT.

The J gene is TRBJ1-2, the V gene TRBV2, with no clear D. The CDR3 sequence is 15 residues long. Germline values: CDR1 SNHLY, CDR2 FYNNEI. Trimming took off 2 bases at V and 4 bases at J, with 14 bases between the two ends. CDR3 residues: CASSERLRSFYGYTF. The DNA of the CDR3 is TGTGCCAGCAGTGAAAGGCTACGGAGCTTCTATGGCTACACCTTC.

This clone has a handful of counts. This rearrangement joins TRBV6-6 to TRBJ1-1; D may be TRBD1 (6 bases). Deletions cut 6 bases from V and 1 base from J, with 9 bases between. The CDR3 loop spans 13 amino acids. Germline CDR1 and CDR2: MNHNY and SVGAGI (reference sequence). The CDR3 reads CASSGQPNTEAFF. The CDR3 DNA reads as TGTGCCAGCAGCGGACAGCCGAACACTGAAGCTTTCTTT.

The chain employs TRBV5-1 and TRBJ2-1; D might be TRBD1 (5 bases). This CDR3 has 15 residues. V lost 4 bases, J lost 3 bases, and 14 bases lay in between. Per germline, CDR1 SGHRS and CDR2 YFSETQ. The CDR3 is CASSPEGEGYNEQFF. The CDR3 DNA follows: TGCGCCAGCAGCCCCGAAGGGGAAGGCTACAATGAGCAGTTCTTC.

In this sample, this clone turned up a few times. V usage is TRBV28 and J usage is TRBJ1-2, with D possibly being TRBD1 (5 bases). Germline CDR1 is MDHEN and CDR2 is SYDVKM. Trimming took off 5 bases at V and 3 bases at J, with 16 bases between the two ends. The CDR3 totals 15 residues. CDR3 residues: CASSPQAGLYYGYTF. The CDR3 coding sequence is TGTGCCAGCAGTCCCCAAGCAGGGTTGTACTATGGCTACACCTTC.

The table lists this clone with a few counts. The V call is TRBV28, the J call TRBJ2-3; D uncertain. V lost 3 bases to trimming and J lost 1 base, with 8 bases between them. The CDR3 runs 14 residues. The germline V gene has CDR1 MDHEN and CDR2 SYDVKM. CDR3 loop: CASSFLAGTDTQYF. The CDR3 DNA sequence: TGTGCCAGCAGTTTTCTGGCTGGCACAGATACGCAGTATTTT.

The rearrangement links TRBV18 to TRBJ2-4; a weak D match, TRBD1 (5 bases). Germline loops: CDR1 KGHSH, CDR2 LQKENI. This CDR3 is 14 amino acids long. V lost 2 bases and J 8 bases, leaving 13 bases between the germline ends. CDR3 loop: CASSPGRALDIQYF. Here the CDR3 DNA reads TGTGCCAGCTCACCAGGCAGGGCCCTGGACATTCAGTACTTC.

The CDR3 protein is CASSQDGGLTGELFF. CDR3 sequence (DNA): TGTGCCAGCAGCCAGGACGGGGGACTCACCGGGGAGCTGTTTTTT. The chain couples TRBV5-6 to TRBJ2-2; weak D call: TRBD2 (6 bases). Trimming took off 4 bases at V and 4 bases at J, with 14 bases between the two ends. The CDR3 consists of 15 residues. The germline V gene encodes CDR1 SGHDT and CDR2 YYEEEE.

The chain couples TRBV10-3 to TRBJ2-3, with TRBD2 identical over 8 bases. Looked up from germline, CDR1 is ENHRY and CDR2 is SYGVKD. V dropped 10 bases and J dropped 3; count of bases not matched to a gene: 9. CDR3 length: 14 residues. The CDR3 spells CATMTSEETDTQYF. In DNA, the CDR3 is TGTGCCACAATGACTAGCGAAGAGACAGATACGCAGTATTTT.

The chain is built from TRBV11-2 and TRBJ2-5; D possibly corresponds to TRBD2 (6 bases). The germline gives CDR1 SGHAT, CDR2 FQNNGV. The CDR3 covers 14 residues. V was shortened by 8 bases and J by 2 bases, with 15 bases between the two germline ends. Here the CDR3 reads CASSLSGVQETQYF. The CDR3 coding sequence is TGTGCCAGCTCCCTTAGCGGCGTTCAAGAGACCCAGTACTTC. Looking up the rest from reference TRBV11-2 and TRBJ2-5 gives the full variable domain: EAGVAQSPRYKIIEKRQSVAFWCNPISGHATLYWYQQILGQGPKLLIQFQNNGVVDDSQLPKDRFSAERLKGVDSTLKIQPAKLEDSAVYLCASSLSGVQETQYFGPGTRLLVL.

This clone was seen a handful of times. J is TRBJ2-2 and V is TRBV4-3; 10 bases agree with TRBD1. The V gene end was trimmed by 0 bases and the J gene end by 2 bases; junction bases not matched to a gene: 6. This CDR3 has 18 residues. Looked up from germline, CDR1 is LGHNA and CDR2 is YSLEER. The DNA of the CDR3 is TGCGCCAGCAGCCAAGATCGGCGACAGGGGGCAAACACCGGGGAGCTGTTTTTT. Protein product: CASSQDRRQGANTGELFF.

This rearrangement joins TRBV11-1 to TRBJ2-5; D perhaps matches TRBD2 (6 bases). CDR3 length: 15 residues. Trimming pared 5 bases from V and 5 bases from J, leaving 18 bases between. Germline values: CDR1 SGHAT, CDR2 FQDESV (reference sequence). CDR3 residues: CASSRSSWAGETQYF. The CDR3 bases are TGTGCCAGCAGCCGGAGTAGCTGGGCGGGGGAGACCCAGTACTTC.

This clone showed up just a few times. This chain links TRBV6-5 with TRBJ1-2; D is uncertain. V was cut by 0 bases and J by 4 bases, with 12 bases left in between. This CDR3 spans 15 amino acids. In germline, CDR1 is MNHEY, CDR2 SVGAGI. This CDR3 reads CASSYSSGGTYGYTF. The CDR3 nucleotides read TGTGCCAGCAGTTACTCGTCAGGAGGAACCTATGGCTACACCTTC.

Only a few counts were recorded for this clone. The chain combines TRBV19 with TRBJ2-6, with D possibly matching TRBD2 (5 bases). V gave up 6 bases and J gave up 0 bases, with 12 bases separating them. The germline gives CDR1 LNHDA, CDR2 SQIVND (reference sequence). This CDR3 has 16 residues. CDR3 amino acids: CASSPDGDSGANVLTF. In nucleotides, the CDR3 is TGTGCCAGTAGCCCCGACGGGGACTCTGGGGCCAACGTCCTGACTTTC.

This clone was counted once. The chain is built from TRBV5-6 and TRBJ2-1; D is unresolved. CDR3 length equals 15 residues. CDR1 is SGHDT, CDR2 YYEEEE, per germline. Trimming took 0 bases from V and 2 from J, leaving 9 bases between them. CDR3 bases: TGTGCCAGCAGCTTGGGTAGCCGAACCTACAATGAGCAGTTCTTC. Its protein is CASSLGSRTYNEQFF.

This clone was counted between two and nine times. This chain joins TRBV21-1 and TRBJ2-5; the table's D call, TRBD2, has no DNA check behind it. TRBV21-1 corresponds to a pseudogene. This CDR3 has 16 residues. CDR3 DNA sequence: TGTGCCAGCAGCCCTAGCGGGGGCTTGTGGCAAGAGACCCAGTACTTC. Residues: CASSPSGGLWQETQYF.

The chain is built from TRBV27 and TRBJ1-1; D is uncertain. V was shortened by 5 bases and J by 1 base, with 8 bases between the two germline ends. CDR3 length equals 13 residues. Germline assignment: CDR1 MNHEY and CDR2 SMNVEV (reference sequence). The CDR3 sequence: CASSILGNTEAFF. The CDR3 DNA reads TGTGCCAGCAGTATCCTAGGGAACACTGAAGCTTTCTTT.

The V gene is TRBV6-4, the J gene TRBJ2-2; 9 bases fit TRBD1. Germline assignment: CDR1 MRHNA and CDR2 SNTAGT. V trimming: 5 bases; J trimming: 6 bases; junction bases outside the gene matches: 4. The CDR3 sequence is 14 residues long. CDR3 DNA: TGTGCCAGCAGTCCGGGACAGGGATCCGGGGAGCTGTTTTTT. Protein: CASSPGQGSGELFF.

This clone was detected only a few times. V and J are TRBV6-6 and TRBJ1-4; perhaps TRBD1 as D (5 bases). The ends were cut back, 6 bases at V and 2 bases at J, with 13 bases in the middle. The CDR3 extends over 15 amino acids. Germline V gene sequence: CDR1 MNHNY, CDR2 SVGAGI (reference sequence). CDR3: CASSQHQGTNEKLFF. In DNA, the CDR3 is TGTGCCAGCAGCCAGCACCAGGGCACTAATGAAAAACTGTTTTTT.

The CDR3 DNA reads as TGCGCCAGCAGCCTCTCTCTAGCGGGGATTGAGCAGTTCTTC. Translating gives CASSLSLAGIEQFF. The V and J genes are TRBV5-1 and TRBJ2-1; 9 nucleotides agree with TRBD2. CDR3 size: 14 residues. The V gene's germline CDR1 is SGHRS and CDR2 YFSETQ. The trim removed 4 bases at V and 9 bases at J, leaving 8 bases unmatched.

This clone was found a few times. The rearrangement joins TRBV15 to TRBJ2-3, with D maybe TRBD1 (5 bases). In germline, CDR1 is LNHNV, CDR2 YYDKDF (reference sequence). V was cut by 0 bases and J by 0 bases, with 13 bases left in between. The CDR3 extends over 17 amino acids. The CDR3 region is CATSRDRGATSTDTQYF. The CDR3 nucleotides read TGTGCCACCAGCAGAGATCGTGGGGCGACTAGCACAGATACGCAGTATTTT.

V is TRBV11-2 and J is TRBJ2-7, with TRBD2 matching over 8 bases. CDR1 and CDR2 from the germline V gene are SGHAT and FQNNGV. The CDR3 extends over 14 amino acids. Trimming removed 3 bases from V and 4 bases from J; junction bases left unmatched: 5. This CDR3 is CASSFTSGYYEQYF. In nucleotides, the CDR3 is TGTGCCAGCAGCTTTACTAGCGGTTATTACGAGCAGTACTTC. The full variable domain, in which reference TRBV11-2 and TRBJ2-7 provide the parts outside the CDR3, is EAGVAQSPRYKIIEKRQSVAFWCNPISGHATLYWYQQILGQGPKLLIQFQNNGVVDDSQLPKDRFSAERLKGVDSTLKIQPAKLEDSAVYLCASSFTSGYYEQYFGPGTRLTVT.

The genes are TRBV28 and TRBJ2-7; the D is unclear. V was pared by 3 bases and J by 2 bases, with 8 bases between. The CDR3 is 13 residues long. Germline V gene sequence: CDR1 MDHEN, CDR2 SYDVKM. CDR3 residues: CASSLGVAYEQYF. The CDR3 nucleotides read TGTGCCAGCAGTTTGGGCGTGGCCTACGAGCAGTACTTC.

This clone was observed a few times. This rearrangement joins TRBV19 to TRBJ2-7, with TRBD1 matching 10 bases. The CDR3 extends over 13 amino acids. Germline CDR1 and CDR2: LNHDA and SQIVND (reference sequence). With 7 bases clipped from V and 7 bases from J, the junction kept 7 bases outside the gene matches. The CDR3 region is CASMGQGPGEQYF. CDR3 nucleotide sequence: TGTGCCAGTATGGGACAGGGGCCAGGGGAGCAGTACTTC.

Concerning this clone: The junction departs from germline at one end; a sequencing error may be responsible. J is TRBJ2-5 and V is TRBV7-9; 9 positions agree with TRBD2. CDR1 and CDR2 from the germline V gene are SEHNR and FQNEAQ (reference sequence). The length of the CDR3 is 15 residues. As DNA, the CDR3 is TGTTCCAGCAGCTTAAATCTAGCGGGGAAAGAGACCCAGTACTTC. Its protein product is CSSSLNLAGKETQYF.

This rearrangement joins TRBV20-1 to TRBJ2-5; no clear D. Trimming cost V 5 bases and J 5 bases, with 9 bases left between them. The germline gives CDR1 DFQATT, CDR2 SNEGSKA (reference sequence). CDR3 size: 11 residues. As DNA, the CDR3 is TGCAGTGCTCCCCTGGCCGAGACCCAGTACTTC. The encoded protein is CSAPLAETQYF.